Following are 11 T cell receptor beta chains from one sample sequenced in a study of regulatory T cells in long-lasting Graves disease. Time point indicated: newly diagnosed GD, antithyroid drugs for less than 3 months. Isolated PBMC RNA provided the starting material for the TCR library. Researchers made TCR beta libraries by using iRepertoire HTBI primers and running Arm-PCR on CDR3 regions. TCRdb re-derived calls from the multiplex PCR reads in MiXCR, one entry per CDR3 protein. Of 200,000 to 300,000 distinct CDR3 sequences detected, roughly 21% appear once; the ten largest clones hold roughly 14%. The source material was peripheral blood mononuclear cells (PBMCs), sampled at new diagnosis, from a patient treated with antithyroid drugs. Source of these receptors: a female donor with Graves disease.

As for this clonotype: This may arise from a read error, as a much more abundant clone is one base away. This chain connects TRBV2 to TRBJ2-7; 10 bases map to TRBD1. With V trimmed by 5 bases and J by 3 bases, 4 bases remained unmatched. The CDR3 loop spans 14 amino acids. Germline CDR1 and CDR2: SNHLY and FYNNEI. In DNA form, the CDR3 reads TGTGCCAGCAGTACATGGACAGGGGGCTACGAGCAGTACTTC. This codes for CASSTWTGGYEQYF.

This clonotype was detected many times. J is TRBJ2-1 and V is TRBV4-2; 9 bases agree with TRBD2. V trimming: 2 bases; J trimming: 5 bases; junction bases outside the gene matches: 16. The CDR3 runs to 19 residues. CDR1 is LGHNA, CDR2 YNFKEQ, per germline. This chain's CDR3 is CASSQSPEGGSGGNNEQFF. The CDR3 coding sequence is TGTGCCAGCAGCCAAAGTCCGGAGGGTGGTAGCGGGGGAAACAATGAGCAGTTCTTC.

This clonotype was recorded at least ten times. The gene calls are TRBV20-1 and TRBJ1-5; no reliable D call. Germline assignment: CDR1 DFQATT and CDR2 SNEGSKA (reference sequence). Trimming took off 1 base at V and 7 bases at J, with 11 bases between the two ends. The CDR3 length is 13 residues. The CDR3 DNA is TGCAGTGCTAGAGGGGGTCGACGGCAGCCCCAGCATTTT. Translated: CSARGGRRQPQHF.

This clonotype was observed many times. The V gene is TRBV7-3, the J gene TRBJ2-1; 14 bases map to TRBD2. J gave up 7 bases and V 5 bases, and 4 bases lay outside the gene matches. There are 15 residues in the CDR3. Germline values: CDR1 SGHTA, CDR2 FQGTGA. This CDR3 reads CASSPRTSGRNEQFF. The CDR3 DNA sequence: TGTGCCAGCAGCCCCAGGACTAGCGGGAGGAATGAGCAGTTCTTC.

This clonotype has a handful of counts. The chain couples TRBV20-1 to TRBJ1-2; no reliable D call. The CDR3 is 12 amino acids. Trimming took off 3 bases at V and 5 bases at J, with 10 bases between the two ends. Germline-derived CDR1 and CDR2 are DFQATT and SNEGSKA (reference sequence). The CDR3 region is CSASVGGYGYTF. CDR3 nucleotide sequence: TGCAGTGCTAGTGTCGGAGGGTATGGCTACACCTTC.

The gene calls are TRBV6-5 and TRBJ1-3; no definite D call. V was clipped by 4 bases and J by 0 bases, with 10 bases between them. The CDR3 consists of 15 residues. CDR1 MNHEY and CDR2 SVGAGI come from the germline V gene. CDR3 amino acids: CASSSDSSSGNTIYF. DNA for the CDR3: TGTGCCAGCAGTTCGGACTCTAGCTCTGGAAACACCATATATTTT.

This rearrangement joins TRBV6-1 to TRBJ1-3; the D gene is possibly TRBD1 (6 bases). Trimming shortened V by 6 bases and J by 0 bases, and 15 bases separated the two germline ends. This CDR3 comprises 16 residues. Germline-derived CDR1 and CDR2 are MNHNS and SASEGT. CDR3 sequence: CASSQGRYVSGNTIYF. DNA of the CDR3: TGTGCCAGCAGCCAGGGGCGTTACGTCTCTGGAAACACCATATATTTT.

The chain has TRBV3-2 and TRBJ1-1; the listed D gene, TRBD1, was not tested against the DNA. TRBV3-2 is a recognized pseudogene. The CDR3 spans 13 residues. The chain's CDR3 is CASSQLRDSEAFF. CDR3 DNA sequence: TGTGCCAGCAGCCAATTACGGGACAGCGAAGCTTTCTTT.

This clonotype was seen more than once but under ten times. The chain recombines TRBV19 with TRBJ2-1; TRBD2 might be the D (6 bases). The DNA matches TRBJ2-5 better at its end, which makes the J call doubtful. The CDR3 spans 15 residues. Germline-derived CDR1 and CDR2 are LNHDA and SQIVND (reference sequence). CDR3 in DNA: TGTGCCAGTAGTTCGTTCCGGGACTCCCGAGAGACCCAGTACTTC. Protein product: CASSSFRDSRETQYF.

CDR3 residues: CASSRPGKAKNIQYF. Here the CDR3 DNA reads TGTGCCAGCAGCCGCCCAGGGAAAGCCAAAAACATTCAGTACTTC. The chain links TRBV14 to TRBJ2-4, with D perhaps matching TRBD1 (5 bases). Between the trimmed V and J ends, which lost 4 bases and 0 bases, there was a span of 10 bases. The CDR3 extends over 15 amino acids. CDR1 SGHDN and CDR2 FVKESK come from the germline V gene.

This clonotype appeared many times. The chain joins TRBV6-2 or TRBV6-3 to TRBJ2-7; 10 nucleotides line up with TRBD2. The CDR3 extends over 14 amino acids. CDR1 and CDR2 (germline): MNHEY, SVGEGT. With 6 bases clipped from V and 2 bases from J, the junction kept 4 bases outside the gene matches. The CDR3 loop is CASSSGTSAYEQYF. The CDR3 DNA reads as TGTGCCAGCAGCTCCGGGACTAGCGCCTACGAGCAGTACTTC.